One sample yielded the 27 T cell receptor beta chains listed below, sequenced in a study of blood T cell repertoires in COVID-19 (dated by TCRdb to 2020 to 2021). Libraries came from the immunoSEQ multiplex PCR assay. TCRdb's version of the immuneACCESS table is confined to in-frame rearrangements and falls short of the full clone set. An unresolved V gene accounts for under half of the shortfall where checked; the remainder is of unknown origin. Across this sample there are roughly 63,000 clones, with around 89% seen only once. Around 2.5% of the sample is held by the ten biggest clonotypes. Sequences were obtained from peripheral blood. The receptors stem from a man in his forties or fifties with acute or convalescent COVID-19.

The chain joins TRBV7-2 to TRBJ1-6, with D possibly matching TRBD1 (6 bases). Germline CDR1 reads SGHTA; CDR2 reads FQGNSA. The V end was cut by 5 bases, the J end by 8 bases, with 16 bases between. The CDR3 consists of 15 residues. The CDR3 spells CASSPRQAAHSPLHF. Written as DNA, the CDR3 is TGTGCCAGCAGCCCACGACAGGCAGCACATTCACCCCTCCACTTT.

This clone appeared once. The chain employs TRBV9 and TRBJ2-3, with 8 nucleotides matching TRBD2. This CDR3 is built from 15 residues. V gave up 6 bases and J gave up 0 bases; unmatched junction bases: 6. Germline V gives CDR1 SGDLS, CDR2 YYNGEE. CDR3 sequence: CASTSGGASTDTQYF. The CDR3 nucleotides read TGTGCCAGCACAAGCGGGGGAGCGAGCACAGATACGCAGTATTTT.

The J gene is TRBJ2-5, the V gene TRBV6-2 or TRBV6-3; TRBD2 aligns across 14 bases. The CDR3 loop spans 17 amino acids. The V and J ends lost 2 bases and 5 bases, in that order; junction bases with no gene match: 7. In germline, CDR1 is MNHEY, CDR2 SVGEGT. CDR3 bases: TGTGCCAGCAGTTACGGGACTAGCGGGAGCGTCCTGGAGACCCAGTACTTC. This gives the protein CASSYGTSGSVLETQYF.

This chain links TRBV24-1 with TRBJ1-1; TRBD1 might be the D (5 bases). This CDR3 has 13 amino acids. Germline CDR1 KGHDR, CDR2 SFDVKD. V lost 10 bases to trimming and J lost 1 base, with 12 bases between them. The CDR3 here is CATSGSGNTEAFF. CDR3 sequence (DNA): TGTGCCACTTCAGGGTCGGGGAACACTGAAGCTTTCTTT.

This chain joins TRBV12-3 or TRBV12-4 and TRBJ2-4; D unresolved. V was pared by 6 bases and J by 9 bases, with 9 bases between. The CDR3 has 11 amino acids. The CDR3 coding sequence is TGTGCCAGCAGCAATGGCGGCATTCAGTACTTC. Residues: CASSNGGIQYF.

The chain recombines TRBV9 with TRBJ2-4; D is possibly TRBD1 (5 bases). The ends were cut back, 3 bases at V and 8 bases at J, with 18 bases in the middle. The germline V gene encodes CDR1 SGDLS and CDR2 YYNGEE. The CDR3 has 15 amino acids. CDR3 in DNA: TGTGCCAGCAGCGGACCAACGACAGTAGGGGACATTCAGTACTTC. Translated: CASSGPTTVGDIQYF.

This chain joins TRBV3-1 (or the pseudogene TRBV3-2) and TRBJ1-3; D is unclear. V lost 3 bases and J 3 bases, leaving 9 bases between the germline ends. Per the germline V gene, CDR1 is LGHDT and CDR2 is YNNKEL (reference sequence). The CDR3 extends over 14 amino acids. This CDR3 reads CASSQSLVGNTIYF. CDR3 DNA sequence: TGTGCCAGCAGCCAGTCACTTGTTGGAAACACCATATATTTT.

The rearrangement joins TRBV24-1 to TRBJ2-3; D may be TRBD2 (6 bases). Germline V gives CDR1 KGHDR, CDR2 SFDVKD. The V gene lost 5 bases and the J gene lost 5 bases, with 10 bases spanning the gap. The CDR3 contains 13 residues. CDR3 sequence (DNA): TGTGCCACCAGTGGCCTTAGCGGAGATACGCAGTATTTT. Translating gives CATSGLSGDTQYF.

The V and J genes are TRBV7-9 and TRBJ1-1; 7 positions agree with TRBD1. Germline assignment: CDR1 SEHNR and CDR2 FQNEAQ (reference sequence). The CDR3 has 13 residues. V gave up 5 bases and J gave up 7 bases; unmatched junction bases: 7. The CDR3 protein is CASSRGTVGEAFF. The CDR3 DNA reads TGTGCCAGCAGCCGAGGGACAGTCGGTGAAGCTTTCTTT.

The chain carries TRBV5-5 and TRBJ2-3; 9 bases align to TRBD2. The length of the CDR3 is 18 residues. Germline-derived CDR1 and CDR2 are SGHKS and YYEKEE (reference sequence). With V trimmed by 2 bases and J by 4 bases, 14 bases remained unmatched. CDR3: CASSFPPGGAGGPDTQYF. The CDR3 DNA reads TGTGCCAGCAGCTTCCCGCCGGGGGGAGCGGGAGGCCCAGATACGCAGTATTTT.

The chain recombines TRBV18 with TRBJ1-5, with TRBD1 as a possible D gene (6 bases). This CDR3 comprises 13 residues. Trimming pared 5 bases from V and 5 bases from J, leaving 10 bases between. CDR1 is KGHSH, CDR2 LQKENI, per germline. The CDR3 sequence: CASSTGSDQPQHF. DNA of the CDR3: TGTGCCAGCTCAACAGGGTCGGATCAGCCCCAGCATTTT.

The chain couples TRBV4-1 to TRBJ1-1; no clear D gene. This CDR3 spans 15 amino acids. Germline V gene data show CDR1 as MGHRA and CDR2 as YSYEKL. The V end was cut by 1 base, the J end by 6 bases, with 15 bases between. The chain's CDR3 is CASSQGVSRVSEAFF. The CDR3 DNA reads as TGCGCCAGCAGCCAAGGGGTGAGTCGGGTGTCTGAAGCTTTCTTT.

The V call is TRBV20-1, the J call TRBJ2-7; tentatively, D is TRBD2 (5 bases). CDR1 DFQATT and CDR2 SNEGSKA come from the germline V gene (reference sequence). V was trimmed by 4 bases and J by 0 bases, leaving 16 bases between them. The CDR3 length is 15 residues. Here the CDR3 DNA reads TGCAGTGCTATTGATGTGGGGAGTGGCTCCTACGAGCAGTACTTC. It encodes CSAIDVGSGSYEQYF.

In its sample, this clone was seen once. The genes are TRBV18 and TRBJ1-1; D ambiguous. Trimming shortened V by 6 bases and J by 1 base, and 9 bases separated the two germline ends. Germline CDR1 is KGHSH and CDR2 is LQKENI. CDR3 size: 13 residues. The CDR3 loop reads CASSGRSNTEAFF. As DNA, the CDR3 is TGTGCCAGCTCGGGGAGGTCGAACACTGAAGCTTTCTTT.

V is TRBV27 and J is TRBJ2-5; possible D gene TRBD1, 6 bases. CDR1 and CDR2 from the germline V gene are MNHEY and SMNVEV (reference sequence). The length of the CDR3 is 14 residues. Deletions cut 5 bases from V and 4 bases from J, with 14 bases between. The CDR3: CASSLQGIRETQYF. The CDR3 DNA is TGTGCCAGCAGTCTTCAGGGGATTCGAGAGACCCAGTACTTC.

This sequence joins TRBV11-3 and TRBJ1-1, with D perhaps matching TRBD1 (6 bases). Germline V gene sequence: CDR1 SGHNT, CDR2 YENEEA. The CDR3 loop spans 14 amino acids. Trimming stripped 1 base from V and 6 bases from J, with 12 bases between. The DNA for the CDR3 is TGTGCCAGCAGCTTAGCCAGGGGCTCAGCTGAAGCTTTCTTT. Translating gives CASSLARGSAEAFF. The full variable domain, completed using reference TRBV11-3 and TRBJ1-1, is EAGVVQSPRYKIIEKKQPVAFWCNPISGHNTLYWYLQNLGQGPELLIRYENEEAVDDSQLPKDRFSAERLKGVDSTLKIQPAELGDSAVYLCASSLARGSAEAFFGQGTRLTVV.

The CDR3 reads CASRPEAGATYEQYF. The CDR3 nucleotides read TGTGCCAGCCGCCCAGAGGCGGGGGCCACCTACGAGCAGTACTTC. The J gene is TRBJ2-7, the V gene TRBV28; TRBD2 might be the D (7 bases). The CDR3 has 15 amino acids. V lost 8 bases, J lost 2 bases, and 19 bases lay in between. CDR1 is MDHEN, CDR2 SYDVKM, per germline.

V and J are TRBV18 and TRBJ1-4; TRBD1 is a possible D gene (6 bases). The length of the CDR3 is 13 residues. Trimming removed 6 bases at V and 4 bases at J, with 9 bases between. Germline assignment: CDR1 KGHSH and CDR2 LQKENI. In nucleotides, the CDR3 is TGTGCCAGCTCGGGGGCTCTTAATGAAAAACTGTTTTTT. It yields the protein CASSGALNEKLFF.

The CDR3 reads CASQGPGPVRNIQYF. The CDR3, as DNA: TGCGCCAGCCAGGGGCCGGGCCCCGTCCGAAACATTCAGTACTTC. This rearrangement joins TRBV10-2 to TRBJ2-4; possibly TRBD1 for D (6 bases). Per the germline V gene, CDR1 is WSHSY and CDR2 is SAAADI. The CDR3 is made up of 15 amino acids. V was pared by 8 bases and J by 6 bases, with 20 bases between.

V gene TRBV27 combines with J gene TRBJ1-1; D gene unclear. In germline, CDR1 is MNHEY, CDR2 SMNVEV (reference sequence). The CDR3 is 14 amino acids. V dropped 2 bases and J dropped 2 bases, with 9 bases sitting between them. The CDR3 region has the DNA TGTGCCAGCAGTTTAGTCGCGGGCAACACTGAAGCTTTCTTT. Translated, it gives CASSLVAGNTEAFF.

This chain links TRBV6-6 with TRBJ2-3, with D perhaps TRBD1 (6 bases). With 8 bases removed from V and 6 bases from J, the gap between germline ends came to 21 bases. Germline V lookup: CDR1 MNHNY, CDR2 SVGAGI (reference sequence). This CDR3 is 15 amino acids long. The DNA of the CDR3 is TGTGCCAGCGGCCACCGACAGGCCGAGGGGGATACGCAGTATTTT. This encodes CASGHRQAEGDTQYF.

The rearrangement links TRBV11-2 to TRBJ2-5; a weak D match, TRBD1 (5 bases). CDR1 and CDR2 (germline): SGHAT, FQNNGV. This CDR3 is built from 14 residues. V lost 3 bases to trimming and J lost 4 bases, with 12 bases between them. CDR3 sequence: CASSLSRVRETQYF. The CDR3 region has the DNA TGTGCCAGCAGCTTGAGCAGGGTACGAGAGACCCAGTACTTC.

The chain has TRBV3-1 (or the pseudogene TRBV3-2) and TRBJ1-6; weak D call: TRBD1 (5 bases). The CDR3 runs to 18 residues. V lost 0 bases, J lost 0 bases, and 12 bases lay in between. CDR1 LGHDT and CDR2 YNNKEL come from the germline V gene (reference sequence). The CDR3 DNA reads TGTGCCAGCAGCCAAGAGGCAGGGCGCGGCTCCTATAATTCACCCCTCCACTTT. This codes for CASSQEAGRGSYNSPLHF.

This clone was observed a single time. The chain has TRBV10-3 and TRBJ2-3, with 7 nucleotides matching TRBD2. Germline V gene lookup returns CDR1 ENHRY and CDR2 SYGVKD. This CDR3 comprises 20 residues. Losses at the gene ends were 2 bases for V and 6 bases for J; bases not matched to a gene: 23. The DNA for the CDR3 is TGTGCCATCAGTGAGGAACGGACCGGGAGGACCCGGTGGGGCTCTGATACGCAGTATTTT. Protein: CAISEERTGRTRWGSDTQYF.

This clone turned up a few times. The rearrangement joins TRBV4-3 to TRBJ1-2; perhaps TRBD1 as D (5 bases). The V gene lost 1 base and the J gene lost 7 bases, with 7 bases spanning the gap. Germline values: CDR1 LGHNA, CDR2 YSLEER. The CDR3 totals 12 residues. The CDR3 coding sequence is TGCGCCAGCAGCCAAGGGGGCTCTGGCTACACCTTC. Translating gives CASSQGGSGYTF.

This clone came up once. The chain joins TRBV7-8 to TRBJ1-1, with a possible D match to TRBD1 (6 bases). CDR3 size: 16 residues. Germline CDR1 is SGHVS and CDR2 is FQNEAQ. Trimming took 6 bases from V and 8 from J, leaving 25 bases between them. DNA of the CDR3: TGTGCCAGCAGTAAGGGGGTAGAAAGGGCAGCCGGAGAAGCTTTCTTT. It encodes CASSKGVERAAGEAFF.

The rearrangement uses TRBV4-3 and TRBJ1-4, with D perhaps matching TRBD1 (5 bases). V dropped 2 bases and J dropped 7 bases, with 11 bases sitting between them. The germline CDR1 and CDR2 sequences are LGHNA and YSLEER. The CDR3 has 14 amino acids. This CDR3 is CASSQTGSGEKLFF. The CDR3 nucleotides are TGCGCCAGCAGCCAAACAGGTAGCGGTGAAAAACTGTTTTTT.